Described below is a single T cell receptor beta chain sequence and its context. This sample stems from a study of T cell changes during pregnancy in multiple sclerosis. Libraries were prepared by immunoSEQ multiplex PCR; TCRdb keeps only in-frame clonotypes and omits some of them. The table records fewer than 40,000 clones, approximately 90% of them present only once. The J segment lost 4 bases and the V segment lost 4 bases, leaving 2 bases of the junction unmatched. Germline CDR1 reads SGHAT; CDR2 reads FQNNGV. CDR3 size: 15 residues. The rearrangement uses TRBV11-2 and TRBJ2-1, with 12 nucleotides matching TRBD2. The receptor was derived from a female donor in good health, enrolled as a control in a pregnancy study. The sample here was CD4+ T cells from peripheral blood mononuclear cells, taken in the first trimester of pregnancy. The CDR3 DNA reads TGTGCCAGCAGCTCTCTAGCGGGGGGGTACAATGAGCAGTTCTTC. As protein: CASSSLAGGYNEQFF.